The 7 T cell receptor beta chains given below trace back to one sample, sequenced in a study of control samples from healthy donors and cancer patients. Assay: immunoSEQ multiplex PCR; the TCRdb copy retains only in-frame clones and omits some. The profile shows about 85,000 clones, around 90% of them singletons. The sample was blood. The receptors originated from a woman in her sixties in good health.

This chain connects TRBV10-3 to TRBJ1-3, with unresolved D. The CDR3 length is 12 residues. Per germline, CDR1 ENHRY and CDR2 SYGVKD. Trimming took 3 bases from V and 3 from J, leaving 3 bases between them. The CDR3 sequence: CAISDDGNTIYF. In DNA form, the CDR3 reads TGTGCCATCAGTGACGATGGAAACACCATATATTTT.

The rearrangement links TRBV27 to TRBJ2-7; TRBD2 aligns across 11 bases. CDR3 size: 16 residues. Germline CDR1 is MNHEY and CDR2 is SMNVEV (reference sequence). The V segment lost 7 bases and the J segment 0 bases; nucleotides outside the gene matches: 8. This CDR3 reads CASNPSGRFPSYEQYF. The CDR3 coding sequence is TGTGCCAGCAACCCTAGCGGGAGGTTCCCCTCCTACGAGCAGTACTTC.

The chain recombines TRBV11-3 with TRBJ2-7, with TRBD1 matching over 8 bases. Germline CDR1 reads SGHNT; CDR2 reads YENEEA. This CDR3 has 15 residues. With V trimmed by 4 bases and J by 6 bases, 11 bases remained unmatched. The CDR3 sequence is CASSSRTGSRVEQYF. DNA for the CDR3: TGTGCCAGCAGCTCGCGGACAGGGTCAAGGGTCGAGCAGTACTTC.

The V call is TRBV7-9, the J call TRBJ1-1; D not resolved. Trimming cost V 6 bases and J 2 bases, with 13 bases left between them. Germline CDR1 and CDR2: SEHNR and FQNEAQ (reference sequence). The CDR3 extends over 14 amino acids. The CDR3 is CASRSAGSNTEAFF. The DNA for the CDR3 is TGTGCCAGCAGGTCGGCGGGAAGTAACACTGAAGCTTTCTTT.

The genes are TRBV5-6 and TRBJ2-7; D is perhaps TRBD1 (6 bases). The CDR3 contains 13 residues. Germline V gene sequence: CDR1 SGHDT, CDR2 YYEEEE. V shed 1 base and J shed 1 base, with 6 bases lying between them. The CDR3 DNA reads TGTGCCAGCAGCTTGAGGGGGTCCTACGAGCAGTACTTC. Its protein is CASSLRGSYEQYF.

The J gene is TRBJ1-2, the V gene TRBV5-1; TRBD1 might be the D (5 bases). CDR3 length: 16 residues. Per germline, CDR1 SGHRS and CDR2 YFSETQ. V lost 0 bases to trimming and J lost 6 bases, with 18 bases between them. The CDR3 DNA is TGCGCCAGCAGCTTGGCCTTCATCACAGGTCGTAATGGCTACACCTTC. Translation gives CASSLAFITGRNGYTF.

This rearrangement joins TRBV10-3 to TRBJ2-1, with D tentatively TRBD1 (6 bases). V was clipped by 5 bases and J by 3 bases, with 14 bases between them. This CDR3 has 15 residues. Germline V gene lookup returns CDR1 ENHRY and CDR2 SYGVKD. The CDR3 sequence is CAISQDRRNYNEQFF. The CDR3 coding sequence is TGTGCCATCAGTCAAGACAGGAGAAACTACAATGAGCAGTTCTTC.